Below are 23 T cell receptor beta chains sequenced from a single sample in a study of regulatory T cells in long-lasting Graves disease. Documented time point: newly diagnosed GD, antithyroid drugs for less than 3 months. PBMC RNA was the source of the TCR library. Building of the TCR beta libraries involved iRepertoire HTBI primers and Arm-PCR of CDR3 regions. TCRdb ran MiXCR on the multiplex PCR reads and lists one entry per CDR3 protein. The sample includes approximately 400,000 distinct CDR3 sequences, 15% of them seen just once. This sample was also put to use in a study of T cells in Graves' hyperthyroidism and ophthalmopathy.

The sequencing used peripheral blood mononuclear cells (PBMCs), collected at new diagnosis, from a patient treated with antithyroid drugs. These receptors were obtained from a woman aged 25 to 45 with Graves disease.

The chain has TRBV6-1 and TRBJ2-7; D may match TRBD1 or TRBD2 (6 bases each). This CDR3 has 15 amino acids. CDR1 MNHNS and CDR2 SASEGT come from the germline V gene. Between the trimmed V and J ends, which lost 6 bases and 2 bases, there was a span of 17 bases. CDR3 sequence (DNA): TGTGCCAGCAGAAACGGGAGACAGGCCGCCTACGAGCAGTACTTC. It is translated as CASRNGRQAAYEQYF.

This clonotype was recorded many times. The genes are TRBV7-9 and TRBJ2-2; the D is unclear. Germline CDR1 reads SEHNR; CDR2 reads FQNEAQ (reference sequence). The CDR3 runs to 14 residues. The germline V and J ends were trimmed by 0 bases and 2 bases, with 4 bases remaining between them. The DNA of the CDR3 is TGTGCCAGCAGCTTAGCACAAAACACCGGGGAGCTGTTTTTT. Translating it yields CASSLAQNTGELFF.

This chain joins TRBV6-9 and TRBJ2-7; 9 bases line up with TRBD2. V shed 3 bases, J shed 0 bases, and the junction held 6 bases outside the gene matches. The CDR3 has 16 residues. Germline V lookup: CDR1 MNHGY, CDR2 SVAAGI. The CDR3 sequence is CASSYFAGGDSYEQYF. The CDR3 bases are TGTGCCAGCAGTTACTTTGCGGGAGGGGACTCCTACGAGCAGTACTTC.

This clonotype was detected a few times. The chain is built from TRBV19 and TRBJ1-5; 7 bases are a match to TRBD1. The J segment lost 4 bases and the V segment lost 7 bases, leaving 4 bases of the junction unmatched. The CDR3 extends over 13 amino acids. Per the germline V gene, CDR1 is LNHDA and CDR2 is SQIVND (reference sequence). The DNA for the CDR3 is TGTGCCAGTATGCGGACAGGTAATCAGCCCCAGCATTTT. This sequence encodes CASMRTGNQPQHF.

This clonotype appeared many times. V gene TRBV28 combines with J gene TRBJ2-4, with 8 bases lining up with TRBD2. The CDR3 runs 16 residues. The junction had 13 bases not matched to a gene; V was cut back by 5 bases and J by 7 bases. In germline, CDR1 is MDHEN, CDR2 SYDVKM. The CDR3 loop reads CASSTPRTSWSNIQYF. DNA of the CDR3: TGTGCCAGCAGTACCCCCCGGACTAGCTGGAGCAACATTCAGTACTTC.

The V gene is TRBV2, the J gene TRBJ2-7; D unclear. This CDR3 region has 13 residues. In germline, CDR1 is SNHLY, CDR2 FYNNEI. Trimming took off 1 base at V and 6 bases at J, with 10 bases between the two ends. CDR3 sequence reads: CASSEDQRSEQYF. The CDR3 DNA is TGTGCCAGCAGTGAAGACCAGCGAAGCGAGCAGTACTTC.

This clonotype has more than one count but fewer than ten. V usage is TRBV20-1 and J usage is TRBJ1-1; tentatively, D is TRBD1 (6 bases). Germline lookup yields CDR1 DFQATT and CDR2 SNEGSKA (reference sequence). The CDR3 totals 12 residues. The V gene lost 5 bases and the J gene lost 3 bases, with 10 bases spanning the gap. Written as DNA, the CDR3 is TGCAGTGCTCATCCAGGGGACACTGAAGCTTTCTTT. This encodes CSAHPGDTEAFF.

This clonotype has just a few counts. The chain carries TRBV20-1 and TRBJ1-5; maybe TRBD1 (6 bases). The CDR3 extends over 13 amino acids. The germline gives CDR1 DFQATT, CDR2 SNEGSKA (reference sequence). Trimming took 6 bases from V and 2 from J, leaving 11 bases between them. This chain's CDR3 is CSAGGRGNQPQHF. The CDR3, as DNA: TGCAGTGCGGGGGGCAGGGGCAATCAGCCCCAGCATTTT.

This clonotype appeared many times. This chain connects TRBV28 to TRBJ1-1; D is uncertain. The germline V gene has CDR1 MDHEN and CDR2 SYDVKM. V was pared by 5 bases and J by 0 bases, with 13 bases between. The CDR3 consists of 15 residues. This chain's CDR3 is CASSPYLEVNTEAFF. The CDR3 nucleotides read TGTGCCAGCAGTCCCTATCTTGAGGTGAACACTGAAGCTTTCTTT.

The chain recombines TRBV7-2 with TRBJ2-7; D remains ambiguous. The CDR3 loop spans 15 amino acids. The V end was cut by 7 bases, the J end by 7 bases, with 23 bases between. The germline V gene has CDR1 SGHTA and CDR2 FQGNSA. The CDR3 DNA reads TGTGCCAGCAAAACAACAGTGGCAGGTCATCAGGAGCAGTACTTC. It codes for CASKTTVAGHQEQYF. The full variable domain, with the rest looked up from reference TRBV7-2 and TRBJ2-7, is GAGVSQSPSNKVTEKGKDVELRCDPISGHTALYWYRQSLGQGLEFLIYFQGNSAPDKSGLPSDRFSAERTGGSVSTLTIQRTQQEDSAVYLCASKTTVAGHQEQYFGPGTRLTVT.

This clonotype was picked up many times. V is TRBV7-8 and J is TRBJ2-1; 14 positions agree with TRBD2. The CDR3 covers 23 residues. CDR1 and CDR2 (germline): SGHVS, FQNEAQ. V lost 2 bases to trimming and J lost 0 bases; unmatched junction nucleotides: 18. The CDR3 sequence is CASSLRAEGTSGSVGRSYNEQFF. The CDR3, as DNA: TGTGCCAGCAGCTTAAGGGCAGAAGGGACTAGCGGGAGTGTGGGGCGCTCCTACAATGAGCAGTTCTTC.

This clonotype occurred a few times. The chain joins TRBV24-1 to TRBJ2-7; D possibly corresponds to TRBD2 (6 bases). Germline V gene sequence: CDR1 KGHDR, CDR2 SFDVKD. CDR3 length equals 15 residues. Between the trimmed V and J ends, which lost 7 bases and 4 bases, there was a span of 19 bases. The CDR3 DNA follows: TGTGCCACCAGCAGTTTCGGGAGAGGAGGGTACGAGCAGTACTTC. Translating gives CATSSFGRGGYEQYF.

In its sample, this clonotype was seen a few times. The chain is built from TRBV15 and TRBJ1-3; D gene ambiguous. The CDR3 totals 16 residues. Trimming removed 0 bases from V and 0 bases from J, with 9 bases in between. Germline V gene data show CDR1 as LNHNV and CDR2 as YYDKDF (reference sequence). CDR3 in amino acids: CATSRERAISGNTIYF. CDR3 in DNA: TGTGCCACCAGCAGAGAAAGGGCCATCTCTGGAAACACCATATATTTT.

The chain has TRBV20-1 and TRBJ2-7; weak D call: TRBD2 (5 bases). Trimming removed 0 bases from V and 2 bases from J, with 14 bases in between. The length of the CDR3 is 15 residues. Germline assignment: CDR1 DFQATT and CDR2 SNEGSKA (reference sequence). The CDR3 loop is CSARDLRVGAYEQYF. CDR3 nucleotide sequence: TGCAGTGCTAGAGACCTTCGGGTGGGAGCCTACGAGCAGTACTTC.

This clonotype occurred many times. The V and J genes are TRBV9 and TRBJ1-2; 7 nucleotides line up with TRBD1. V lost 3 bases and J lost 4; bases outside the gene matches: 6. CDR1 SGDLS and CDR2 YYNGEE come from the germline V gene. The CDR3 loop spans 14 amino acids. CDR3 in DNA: TGTGCCAGCAGCGCCCGACAGGGAAGCTATGGCTACACCTTC. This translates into CASSARQGSYGYTF.

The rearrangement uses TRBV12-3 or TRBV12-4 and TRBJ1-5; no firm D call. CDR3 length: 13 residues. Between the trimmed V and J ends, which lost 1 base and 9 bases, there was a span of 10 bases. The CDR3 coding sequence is TGTGCCAGCAGTTTAGTCTTTCGAGGGCCCCAGCATTTT. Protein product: CASSLVFRGPQHF.

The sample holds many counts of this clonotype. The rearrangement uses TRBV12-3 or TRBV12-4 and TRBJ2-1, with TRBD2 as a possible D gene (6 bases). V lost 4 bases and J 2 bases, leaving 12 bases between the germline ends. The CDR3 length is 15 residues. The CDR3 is CASSWDSLTYNEQFF. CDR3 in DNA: TGTGCCAGCAGTTGGGACTCGTTAACCTACAATGAGCAGTTCTTC.

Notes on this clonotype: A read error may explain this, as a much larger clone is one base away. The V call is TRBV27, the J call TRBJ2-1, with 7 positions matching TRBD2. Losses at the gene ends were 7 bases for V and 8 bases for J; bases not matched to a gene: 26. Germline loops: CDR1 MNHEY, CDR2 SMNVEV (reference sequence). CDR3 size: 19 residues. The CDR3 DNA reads TGTGCCAGCACCAAACTCGGGGTAGCGGGCCCCTGGGGGAACGATGAGCAGTTCTTC. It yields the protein CASTKLGVAGPWGNDEQFF.

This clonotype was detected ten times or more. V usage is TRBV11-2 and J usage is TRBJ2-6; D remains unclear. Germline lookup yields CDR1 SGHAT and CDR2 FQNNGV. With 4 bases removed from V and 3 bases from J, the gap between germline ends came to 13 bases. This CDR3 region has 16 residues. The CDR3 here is CASSSLLGIGANVLTF. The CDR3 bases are TGTGCCAGCAGCTCCCTCTTAGGGATTGGGGCCAACGTCCTGACTTTC.

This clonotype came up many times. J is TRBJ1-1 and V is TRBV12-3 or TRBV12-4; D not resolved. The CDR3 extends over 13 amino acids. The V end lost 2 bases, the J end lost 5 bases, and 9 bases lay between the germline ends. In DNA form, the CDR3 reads TGTGCCAGCAGTTTATTGGGAGAGACTGAAGCTTTCTTT. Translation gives CASSLLGETEAFF.

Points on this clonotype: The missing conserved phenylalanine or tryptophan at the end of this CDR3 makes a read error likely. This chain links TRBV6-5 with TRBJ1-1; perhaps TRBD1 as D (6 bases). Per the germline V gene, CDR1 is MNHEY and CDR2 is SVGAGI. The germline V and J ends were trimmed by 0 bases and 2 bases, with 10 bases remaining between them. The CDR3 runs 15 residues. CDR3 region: CASSYSRQVNTEAFL. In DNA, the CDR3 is TGTGCCAGCAGTTACTCGAGACAGGTCAACACTGAAGCTTTCCTT.

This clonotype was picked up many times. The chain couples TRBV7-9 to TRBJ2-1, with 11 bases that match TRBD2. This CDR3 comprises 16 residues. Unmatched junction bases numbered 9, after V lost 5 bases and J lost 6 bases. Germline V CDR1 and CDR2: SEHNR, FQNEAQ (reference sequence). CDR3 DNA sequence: TGTGCCAGCAGCCCCTGGAAAGGACTAGCGGGCAATGAGCAGTTCTTC. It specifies CASSPWKGLAGNEQFF.

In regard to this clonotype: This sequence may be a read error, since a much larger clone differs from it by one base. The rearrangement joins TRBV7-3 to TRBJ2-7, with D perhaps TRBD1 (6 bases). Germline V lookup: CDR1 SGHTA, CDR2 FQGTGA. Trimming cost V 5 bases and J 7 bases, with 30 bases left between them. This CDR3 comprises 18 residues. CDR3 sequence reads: CASSPRAQGTPLYNEQYF. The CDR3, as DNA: TGTGCCAGCAGCCCCAGGGCACAGGGTACCCCTCTTTACAATGAGCAGTACTTC.